The clone carrying this T cell receptor (beta chain) occurred a few times. The CDR3 totals 13 residues. The J segment lost 9 bases and the V segment lost 5 bases, leaving 4 bases of the junction unmatched. CDR1 is SGHVS and CDR2 is FQNEAQ in the germline V gene. This table comes from immunoSEQ multiplex PCR, and its TCRdb copy is limited to in-frame clones, with some not included. This sample has some 45,000 clones, with approximately 83% found just once. The data stem from a study of OX40 agonist ivuxolimab in advanced cancers. This receptor was identified in an adult with an advanced solid tumor such as melanoma, head and neck, liver or kidney cancer. This chain uses TRBV7-8 with TRBJ2-1; TRBD1 agrees at 10 bases. The sample was CD4+ or CD8+ T cells sorted from blood, taken in a trial of the OX40 agonist ivuxolimab. The CDR3 sequence is CASSRDRGGEQFF. CDR3 nucleotides: TGTGCCAGCAGCCGGGACAGGGGAGGTGAGCAGTTCTTC. Supplemented by reference TRBV7-8 and TRBJ2-1, the full variable domain reads GAGVSQSPRYKVAKRGQDVALRCDPISGHVSLFWYQQALGQGPEFLTYFQNEAQLDKSGLPSDRFFAERPEGSVSTLKIQRTQQEDSAVYLCASSRDRGGEQFFGPGTRLTVL.